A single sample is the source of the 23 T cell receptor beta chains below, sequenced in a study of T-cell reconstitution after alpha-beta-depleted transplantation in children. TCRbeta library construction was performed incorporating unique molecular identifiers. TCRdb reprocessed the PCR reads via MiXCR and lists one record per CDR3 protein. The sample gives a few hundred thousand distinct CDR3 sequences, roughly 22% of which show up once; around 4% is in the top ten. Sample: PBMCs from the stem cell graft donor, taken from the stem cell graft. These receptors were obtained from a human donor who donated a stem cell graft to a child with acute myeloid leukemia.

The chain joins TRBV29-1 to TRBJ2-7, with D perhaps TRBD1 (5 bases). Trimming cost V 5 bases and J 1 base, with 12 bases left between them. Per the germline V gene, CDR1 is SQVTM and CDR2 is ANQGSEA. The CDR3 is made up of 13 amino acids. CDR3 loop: CSVSLGQSYEQYF. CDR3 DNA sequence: TGCAGCGTTTCCCTGGGGCAGTCCTACGAGCAGTACTTC.

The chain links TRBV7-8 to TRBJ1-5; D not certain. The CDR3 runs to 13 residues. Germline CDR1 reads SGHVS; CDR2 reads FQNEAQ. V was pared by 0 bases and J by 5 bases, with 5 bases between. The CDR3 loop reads CASSLAEDQPQHF. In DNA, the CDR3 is TGTGCCAGCAGCTTAGCGGAGGATCAGCCCCAGCATTTT.

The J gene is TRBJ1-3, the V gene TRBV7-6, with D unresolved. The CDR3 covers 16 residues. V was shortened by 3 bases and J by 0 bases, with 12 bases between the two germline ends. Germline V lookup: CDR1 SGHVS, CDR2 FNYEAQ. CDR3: CASSFIRKSSGNTIYF. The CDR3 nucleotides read TGTGCCAGCAGCTTCATTCGCAAGAGCTCTGGAAACACCATATATTTT.

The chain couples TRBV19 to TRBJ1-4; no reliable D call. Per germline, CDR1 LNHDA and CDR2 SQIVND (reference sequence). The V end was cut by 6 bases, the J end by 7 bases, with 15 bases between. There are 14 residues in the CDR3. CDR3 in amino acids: CASRVQPRGEKLFF. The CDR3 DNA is TGTGCCAGTAGGGTACAGCCTCGGGGTGAAAAACTGTTTTTT.

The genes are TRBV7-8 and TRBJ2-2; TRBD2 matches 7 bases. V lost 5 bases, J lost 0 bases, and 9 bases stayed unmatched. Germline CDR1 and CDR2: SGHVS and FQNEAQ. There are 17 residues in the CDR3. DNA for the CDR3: TGTGCCAGCAGCCTCTATACCGGGAGGCCGAACACCGGGGAGCTGTTTTTT. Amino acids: CASSLYTGRPNTGELFF.

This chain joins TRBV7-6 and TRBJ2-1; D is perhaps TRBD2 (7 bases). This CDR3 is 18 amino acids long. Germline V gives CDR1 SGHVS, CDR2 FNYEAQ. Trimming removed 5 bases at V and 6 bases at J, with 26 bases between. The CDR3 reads CASSLRGGRGRTSNEQFF. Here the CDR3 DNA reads TGTGCCAGCAGCCTAAGGGGGGGGCGCGGGAGAACTAGCAATGAGCAGTTCTTC.

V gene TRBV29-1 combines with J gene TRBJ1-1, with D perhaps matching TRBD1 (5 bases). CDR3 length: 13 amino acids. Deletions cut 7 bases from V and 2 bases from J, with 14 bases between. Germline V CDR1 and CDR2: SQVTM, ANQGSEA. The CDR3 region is CSAGQTENTEAFF. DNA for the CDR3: TGCAGCGCCGGCCAGACAGAAAACACTGAAGCTTTCTTT.

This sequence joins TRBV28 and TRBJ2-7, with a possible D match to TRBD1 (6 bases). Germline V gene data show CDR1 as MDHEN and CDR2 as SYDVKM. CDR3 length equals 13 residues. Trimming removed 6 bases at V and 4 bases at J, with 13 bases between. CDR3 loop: CASSSGQRYEQYF. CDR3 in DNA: TGTGCCAGCAGCTCGGGACAACGATACGAGCAGTACTTC.

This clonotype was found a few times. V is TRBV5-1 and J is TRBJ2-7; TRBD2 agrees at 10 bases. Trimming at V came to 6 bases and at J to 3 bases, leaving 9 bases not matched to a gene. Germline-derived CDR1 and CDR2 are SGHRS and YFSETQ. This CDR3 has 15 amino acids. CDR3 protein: CASTRLGTSDYEQYF. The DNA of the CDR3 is TGCGCCAGCACGCGTCTCGGGACTAGCGACTACGAGCAGTACTTC.

CDR3 coding DNA: TGCAGTGCTACGGGACAGGGGAGGCACAATGAGCAGTTCTTC. Its protein product is CSATGQGRHNEQFF. The rearrangement uses TRBV20-1 and TRBJ2-1; TRBD1 matches at 10 bases. The trim removed 4 bases at V and 5 bases at J, leaving 5 bases unmatched. The CDR3 is 14 residues long. Germline CDR1 DFQATT, CDR2 SNEGSKA (reference sequence).

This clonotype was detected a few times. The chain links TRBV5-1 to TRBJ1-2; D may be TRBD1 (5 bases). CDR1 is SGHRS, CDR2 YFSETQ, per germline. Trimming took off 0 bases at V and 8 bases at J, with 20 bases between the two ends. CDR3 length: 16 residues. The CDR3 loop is CASSLVSGWDSIGYTF. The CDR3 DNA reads TGCGCCAGCAGCTTGGTATCCGGATGGGACTCGATAGGCTACACCTTC. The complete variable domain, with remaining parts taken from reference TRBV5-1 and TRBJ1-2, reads KAGVTQTPRYLIKTRGQQVTLSCSPISGHRSVSWYQQTPGQGLQFLFEYFSETQRNKGNFPGRFSGRQFSNSRSEMNVSTLELGDSALYLCASSLVSGWDSIGYTFGSGTRLTVV.

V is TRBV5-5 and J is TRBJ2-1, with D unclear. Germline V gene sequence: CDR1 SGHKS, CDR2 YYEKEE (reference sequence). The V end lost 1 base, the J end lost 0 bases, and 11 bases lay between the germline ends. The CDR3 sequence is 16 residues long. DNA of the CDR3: TGTGCCAGCAGCTTGAGTGGCTTAAGCTCCTACAATGAGCAGTTCTTC. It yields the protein CASSLSGLSSYNEQFF.

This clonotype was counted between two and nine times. The CDR3 region has the DNA TGTGCCAGCAGCCAAGGGAGCGGGGGTAAAGAGACCCAGTACTTC. Protein sequence: CASSQGSGGKETQYF. V gene TRBV4-2 combines with J gene TRBJ2-5, with TRBD2 identical over 8 bases. The V and J ends lost 1 base and 3 bases, in that order; junction bases with no gene match: 4. Germline CDR1 LGHNA, CDR2 YNFKEQ. This CDR3 comprises 15 residues.

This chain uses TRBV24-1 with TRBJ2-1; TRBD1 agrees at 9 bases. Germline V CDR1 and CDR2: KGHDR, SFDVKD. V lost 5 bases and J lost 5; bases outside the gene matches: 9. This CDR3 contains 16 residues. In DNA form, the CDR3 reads TGTGCCACCAGTGCCCCTACAGGGGGCGCGAACAATGAGCAGTTCTTC. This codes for CATSAPTGGANNEQFF.

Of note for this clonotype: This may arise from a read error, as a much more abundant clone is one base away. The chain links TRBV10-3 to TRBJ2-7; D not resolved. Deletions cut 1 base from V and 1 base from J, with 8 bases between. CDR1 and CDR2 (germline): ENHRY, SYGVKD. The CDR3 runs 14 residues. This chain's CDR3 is CAISEFQISYEQYF. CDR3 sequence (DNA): TGTGCCATCAGTGAGTTCCAGATTTCCTACGAGCAGTACTTC.

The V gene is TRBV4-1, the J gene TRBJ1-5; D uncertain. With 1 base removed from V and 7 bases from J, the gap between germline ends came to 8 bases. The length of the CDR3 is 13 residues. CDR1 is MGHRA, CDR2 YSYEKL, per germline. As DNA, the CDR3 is TGCGCCAGCAGCCAAGTCCTAGAGCAGCCCCAGCATTTT. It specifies CASSQVLEQPQHF.

The CDR3 loop reads CASSRELGSPLHF. CDR3 bases: TGCGCCAGCAGCCGCGAACTAGGGTCACCCCTCCACTTT. V is TRBV4-3 and J is TRBJ1-6; D not certain. Germline V lookup: CDR1 LGHNA, CDR2 YSLEER. The germline V and J ends were trimmed by 4 bases and 10 bases, with 11 bases remaining between them. This CDR3 is 13 amino acids long.

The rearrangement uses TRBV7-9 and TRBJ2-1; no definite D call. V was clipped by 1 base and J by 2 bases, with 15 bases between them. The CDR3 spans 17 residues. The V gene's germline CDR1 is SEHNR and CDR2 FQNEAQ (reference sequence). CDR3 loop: CASSLGVSVGTYNEQFF. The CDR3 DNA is TGTGCCAGCAGCTTAGGTGTTAGTGTCGGAACCTACAATGAGCAGTTCTTC.

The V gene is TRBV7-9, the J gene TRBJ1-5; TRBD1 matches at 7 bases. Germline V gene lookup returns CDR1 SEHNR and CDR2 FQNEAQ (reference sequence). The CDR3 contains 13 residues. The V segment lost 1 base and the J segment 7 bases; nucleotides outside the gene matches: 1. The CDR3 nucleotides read TGTGCCAGCAGCTTAGGGGACAGCCAGCCCCAGCATTTT. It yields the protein CASSLGDSQPQHF.

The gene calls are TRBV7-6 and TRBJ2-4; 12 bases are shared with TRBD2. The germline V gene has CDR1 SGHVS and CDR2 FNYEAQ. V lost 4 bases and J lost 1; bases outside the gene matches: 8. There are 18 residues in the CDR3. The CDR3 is CASSSSGRGGTAKNIQYF. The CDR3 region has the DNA TGTGCCAGCAGCTCTAGCGGGAGGGGAGGTACGGCCAAAAACATTCAGTACTTC.

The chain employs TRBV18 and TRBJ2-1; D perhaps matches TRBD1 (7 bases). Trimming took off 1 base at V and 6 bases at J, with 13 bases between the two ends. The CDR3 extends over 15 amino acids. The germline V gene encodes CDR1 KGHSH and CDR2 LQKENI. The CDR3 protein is CASSPRGDSLNEQFF. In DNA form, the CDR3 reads TGTGCCAGCTCACCACGGGGGGACAGTCTCAATGAGCAGTTCTTC.

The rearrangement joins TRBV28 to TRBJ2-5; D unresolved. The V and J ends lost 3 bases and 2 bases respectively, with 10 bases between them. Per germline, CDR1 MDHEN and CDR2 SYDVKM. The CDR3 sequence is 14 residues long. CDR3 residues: CASSFLGNQETQYF. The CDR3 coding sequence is TGTGCCAGCAGTTTTTTAGGGAATCAAGAGACCCAGTACTTC.

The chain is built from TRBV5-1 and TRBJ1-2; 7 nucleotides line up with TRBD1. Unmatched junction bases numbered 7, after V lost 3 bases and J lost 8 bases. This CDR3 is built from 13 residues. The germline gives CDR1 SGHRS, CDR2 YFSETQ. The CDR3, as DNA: TGCGCCAGCAGCTATGGGACAGACTTAGGCTACACCTTC. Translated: CASSYGTDLGYTF. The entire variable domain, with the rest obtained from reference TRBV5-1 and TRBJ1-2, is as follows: KAGVTQTPRYLIKTRGQQVTLSCSPISGHRSVSWYQQTPGQGLQFLFEYFSETQRNKGNFPGRFSGRQFSNSRSEMNVSTLELGDSALYLCASSYGTDLGYTFGSGTRLTVV.